This TCR beta chain came from a study of post-analysis software for immune sequencing data. Study information: The patients showed relapsing-remitting, secondary progressive and progressive-relapsing multiple sclerosis courses.

Incorporated into the TCR beta cDNA libraries were unique molecular identifiers, which served to reduce PCR and sequencing biases. The T cell input of roughly 0.85 to 11 million gave roughly 0.5 million cDNA molecules. TCRdb re-called the PCR reads with MiXCR, one entry per CDR3 protein. The data hold hundreds of thousands of distinct CDR3 sequences, with around 60% observed a single time. About this clonotype: Its antigen remains unidentified.

The CDR3 totals 11 residues. CDR1 and CDR2 from the germline V gene are SQVTM and ANQGSEA. Trimming removed 4 bases from V and 4 bases from J, with 7 bases in between. Notes on the study in general: F-measure co-clustering was strong for batch-matched samples. Patients showed TRBV5-6, TRBV5-1 and TRBV20-1 among a few TRBV segments more frequent than in controls. Normalized Chao1 diversity was significantly lower in multiple sclerosis patients than in controls.

The sequenced sample consisted of blood. The chain carries TRBV29-1 and TRBJ1-2; D gene uncertain. The source of this sequence is a girl aged 2-10 years with multiple sclerosis. The CDR3 protein is CSVAQPYGYTF. In nucleotides, the CDR3 is TGCAGCGTTGCACAGCCCTATGGCTACACCTTC. The full variable domain, in which reference TRBV29-1 and TRBJ1-2 provide the parts outside the CDR3, is SAVISQKPSRDICQRGTSLTIQCQVDSQVTMMFWYRQQPGQSLTLIATANQGSEATYESGFVIDKFPISRPNLTFSTLTVSNMSPEDSSIYLCSVAQPYGYTFGSGTRLTVV.